A single T cell receptor beta chain is shown here with its context. Its antigen remains unidentified. Base qualities are missing; no much larger clone stands one base away. This record belongs to a study of technical replicates of blood from several donors (dated 2017 in TCRdb). From cysteine to phenylalanine, the CDR3 is 15 amino acids long. CDR3 DNA is the only sequence kept; it has 45 bases, read in frame from the first base. Compared with germline, V lacks 6 bases and J lacks 5 bases; bases without a gene match: 6. The germline V gene encodes CDR1 MNHEY and CDR2 SVGAGI. Receptor libraries were prepared by the immunoSEQ multiplex PCR assay. TCRdb provides this immuneACCESS table in a form limited to in-frame rearrangements. Some clones are lacking; in checked studies, under half of them reflect an unresolved V gene, and why the rest are absent is not known. The sample profile shows about 76,000 clones; under 95% of them were found once. Clones ranked in the top ten supply around 0.37% of the sample.

Sequencing used T cells isolated from PBMCs. The clonotype comes from a human donor in good health. The chain is encoded by TRBV6-5 joined to TRBJ2-1, and 11 junctional nucleotides match TRBD2. The DNA reads as follows: TGTGCCAGCAGGGCCGGGACTAGCGGCCACAATGAGCAGTTCTTC. Translated, it gives CASRAGTSGHNEQFF.